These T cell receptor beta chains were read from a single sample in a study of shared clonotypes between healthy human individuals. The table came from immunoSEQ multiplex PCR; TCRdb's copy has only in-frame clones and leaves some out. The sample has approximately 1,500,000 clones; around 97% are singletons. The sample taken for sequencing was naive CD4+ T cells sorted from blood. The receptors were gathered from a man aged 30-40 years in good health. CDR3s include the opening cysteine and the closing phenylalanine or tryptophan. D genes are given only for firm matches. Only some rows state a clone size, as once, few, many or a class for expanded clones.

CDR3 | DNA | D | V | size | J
CASSHSLDRVSWGYTF | TGTGCCAGCAGCCATAGTTTGGACAGGGTCAGTTGGGGCTACACCTTC | TRBD1 | TRBV11-2 | - | TRBJ1-2
CASSLAGHSYEQYF | TGTGCCAGCAGCTTAGCGGGGCACTCCTACGAGCAGTACTTC | - | TRBV7-2 | - | TRBJ2-7
CASSGQSTGELFF | TGTGCCAGCTCGGGACAAAGCACCGGGGAGCTGTTTTTT | - | TRBV28 | - | TRBJ2-2
CASSMLGSDTQYF | TGTGCCAGTAGTATGCTAGGGTCAGATACGCAGTATTTT | - | TRBV19 | - | TRBJ2-3
CASSLWGDKAYEQYF | TGTGCCAGCAGTTTATGGGGGGACAAGGCCTACGAGCAGTACTTC | - | TRBV28 | - | TRBJ2-7
CASSQTSGYEQYF | TGTGCCAGCAGCCAAACTAGCGGGTACGAGCAGTACTTC | TRBD2 | TRBV6-4 | - | TRBJ2-7
CASLGWSWGNENEQFF | TGTGCCAGCCTAGGGTGGAGCTGGGGCAATGAGAATGAGCAGTTCTTC | - | TRBV19 | - | TRBJ2-1
CASSQEPSGRRILYEQYF | TGTGCCAGCAGCCAAGAACCTAGCGGTCGTCGGATCCTCTACGAGCAGTACTTC | TRBD2 | TRBV14 | - | TRBJ2-7
CASSRSGTGVYEQYF | TGTGCCAGCTCACGTTCTGGGACAGGGGTCTACGAGCAGTACTTC | TRBD1 | TRBV18 | - | TRBJ2-7
CASSTAGDLAYEQYF | TGTGCCAGCAGTACGGCAGGGGACCTTGCCTACGAGCAGTACTTC | - | TRBV28 | - | TRBJ2-7
CASSRPGQIQETQYF | TGTGCCAGCAGCCGCCCCGGACAGATCCAAGAGACCCAGTACTTC | - | TRBV5-4 | once | TRBJ2-5
CASSFLPGTSGSEQFF | TGTGCCAGCAGCTTCCTCCCCGGGACTAGCGGGAGTGAGCAGTTCTTC | TRBD2 | TRBV7-9 | few | TRBJ2-1
CASSRAELENYEQFF | TGCGCCAGCAGCCGGGCGGAACTAGAAAATTATGAGCAGTTCTTC | - | TRBV4-3 | - | TRBJ2-1
CASSLVSGANVLTF | TGTGCCAGCAGCTTAGTTTCTGGGGCCAACGTCCTGACTTTC | - | TRBV5-8 | - | TRBJ2-6
CASSVGLTYEQYF | TGTGCCAGCAGCGTTGGTCTCACCTACGAGCAGTACTTC | - | TRBV9 | - | TRBJ2-7
CASSLYRGSYEQYF | TGTGCCAGCAGCTTATACAGGGGGAGCTACGAGCAGTACTTC | TRBD1 | TRBV7-9 | - | TRBJ2-7
CASSYRDSSYEQYF | TGTGCCAGCAGCTACCGGGACAGCTCCTACGAGCAGTACTTC | TRBD1 | TRBV7-2 | once | TRBJ2-7
CASSSLTDSEKLFF | TGTGCCAGCTCAAGCCTTACAGACTCCGAAAAACTGTTTTTT | - | TRBV18 | - | TRBJ1-4
CASSLFTSWNLKLPYEQYF | TGTGCCAGCAGCTTATTTACTAGCTGGAACCTGAAGCTCCCCTACGAGCAGTACTTC | - | TRBV11-2 | - | TRBJ2-7
CASSSRDRGSTDTQYF | TGTGCCAGCAGCTCCCGGGACAGGGGAAGCACAGATACGCAGTATTTT | TRBD1 | TRBV5-4 | - | TRBJ2-3
CASSPLGQGISGANVLTF | TGCGCCAGCAGCCCGCTCGGACAGGGAATCTCTGGGGCCAACGTCCTGACTTTC | TRBD1 | TRBV5-1 | - | TRBJ2-6
CASSGQGISGANVLTF | TGTGCCAGCAGTGGACAGGGAATATCTGGGGCCAACGTCCTGACTTTC | TRBD1 | TRBV28 | - | TRBJ2-6
CASSLTPGELFF | TGTGCCAGCAGCTTAACCCCCGGGGAGCTGTTTTTT | - | TRBV7-9 | - | TRBJ2-2
CASTNPGPRRPQHF | TGTGCCAGCACAAATCCGGGCCCGAGGAGGCCCCAGCATTTT | - | TRBV28 | - | TRBJ1-5
CASSNPGLAGGYTGELFF | TGTGCCAGCAGTAACCCGGGACTAGCGGGAGGATACACCGGGGAGCTGTTTTTT | TRBD2 | TRBV14 | - | TRBJ2-2
CASSADSPVEPQHF | TGTGCCAGCAGCGCGGACTCGCCCGTCGAGCCCCAGCATTTT | - | TRBV5-5 | - | TRBJ1-5